This T cell receptor beta chain was sequenced for a study of blood T cells in healthy people across ages (dated by TCRdb to the mid-2010s). For the wider study: Template switching captured roughly one uniquely barcoded TCR beta cDNA molecule per two T cells in model experiments. To avoid experimental bias, donors of different ages were distributed randomly across sequencing lanes. Age-related changes in TCR beta repertoire diversity were measured in the study by deep sequencing normalized with unique cDNA molecular identifiers. The study analyzed two additional independent replicas of 1 million unique cDNA reads from the same blood draw for two donors, one aged 18 to 29 and one aged 80 or older. The donors were split into four age groups: young (average 16 years), middle-aged (about 40), aged (over 55) and long-lived (82).

The donors were 40 or so Caucasian individuals from Russia, aged about 6 to 100 years, who were systemically healthy. Each donor gave ten milliliters of peripheral blood, collected into EDTA-treated Vacutainer tubes. Ficoll-Paque density-gradient centrifugation was used to isolate PBMCs, with at least 6 million obtained per sample. Total RNA was extracted from PBMCs with Trizol reagent, with at least 6 micrograms obtained per sample. The percentages of naive CD45RAhigh/CD27high T cells were determined by flow cytometry on a PBMC aliquot from every donor. Via the germline V gene, CDR1 is SNHLY and CDR2 FYNNEI. Measured from the cysteine to the phenylalanine, the CDR3 is 15 residues long. The only DNA kept is the CDR3, 45 bases in frame from the first base. The germline V end is reduced by 2 bases and the J end by 5 bases; junction bases left unmatched: 6. Results the study describes overall, beyond this receptor: Conclusive comparison of naive and antigen-experienced compartments was prevented by the profiling of bulk unsorted PBMCs. Donor CMV infection status was unknown, potentially confounding age-related changes in expanded clonotypes. Compared with the aged group, more naive CD4+ T cells, fewer expanded clones and increased TCR diversity were shown by the long-lived group, suggesting age selection. There was a strong correlation between observed TCR beta diversity and the percentage of naive T cells measured by flow cytometry. As age increased, observed TCR beta diversity per million T cells dropped in a roughly linear way, and a significant reduction was already evident by age approximately 40. Total diversity estimates from one million sequenced T cells were considered lower bounds and underestimates.

The library was generated by 5' RACE. The sequencer was an Illumina HiSeq 2500. A second PCR of about 6 to 11 cycles was run with a J-beta primer mix and a sample-barcoded 5' primer. A template-switch 5' adaptor carrying 12 random nucleotides introduced a unique molecular identifier onto each TCR beta cDNA molecule. Each sample yielded at least 2.5 million CDR3-containing paired-end reads. First-strand cDNA synthesis was performed from all RNA using the Mint cDNA synthesis kit, with priming by a TRBC-specific oligonucleotide. Following uracil-DNA glycosylase treatment, a first 18-cycle PCR with universal primers M1SS and BC2_uni_R was performed on all cDNA. For the original study's pipeline: For normalization, 1 million high-quality reads, each with a distinct molecular identifier, were randomly selected from each sample. Reads with shared molecular identifiers were discarded instead of being binned into consensus sequences. CDR3 identification, clonotype clustering and error correction used MiTCR with a Q25 quality threshold and the strictest error-elimination algorithm. A nonparametric unseen species model with Euler transformation was used to estimate a lower bound on total TCR beta diversity. TCRdb trimmed the raw reads at Q25, called clones with MiXCR and kept productive beta chains. Under each unique CDR3 protein, matching rows form one entry showing the most common genes and DNA. These V and J calls are TCRdb output, not the study's own analysis. The sample table contains 1.5 million to 2 million distinct CDR3 sequences; only one count was recorded for roughly 27% of them. The ten largest clones represent more than 6% of the sample.

In the case of this clonotype: The antigen it recognizes is unknown. It has no much larger one-base neighbor in the sample; base qualities were not kept.

This receptor was taken from a woman younger than 45 in good health. The sample consisted of blood. The rearranged chain carries TRBV2 and TRBJ2-3; TRBD2 agrees with 8 junctional bases. The CDR3 loop reads CASSEMAGGIDTQYF. Read as DNA, the sequence is TGTGCCAGCAGTGAAATGGCGGGGGGCATAGATACGCAGTATTTT.